A single sample is the source of the 26 T cell receptor beta chains below, sequenced in a study of response to subunit inactivated influenza vaccine. MiXCR, run by TCRdb on the RT-PCR reads, gives a single entry per CDR3 protein. The table records about 570,000 distinct CDR3 sequences, 11% of them present only once. The same sample was also studied in work on T cells expressing NK-cell markers. Turning to that study: UMI-tagged 5'RACE template switching yielded the TCR beta cDNA.

Sequencing was performed on PBMCs from blood, taken on the day of vaccination. The receptors come from a man aged 50 to 60 who received an inactivated influenza vaccine.

The J gene is TRBJ2-5, the V gene TRBV3-1, with 11 bases matching TRBD2. Germline lookup yields CDR1 LGHDT and CDR2 YNNKEL (reference sequence). The CDR3 has 18 residues. V trimming: 4 bases; J trimming: 4 bases; junction bases outside the gene matches: 14. CDR3: CASSLTSGVIAFGETQYF. CDR3 DNA: TGTGCCAGCAGCCTGACTAGCGGGGTTATAGCGTTCGGAGAGACCCAGTACTTC.

This clonotype was detected ten times or more. The rearrangement links TRBV20-1 to TRBJ1-1; 11 bases map to TRBD1. The CDR3 is 16 residues long. Germline trimming cut 4 bases from V and 0 bases from J; bases unmatched to any gene: 7. Germline CDR1 reads DFQATT; CDR2 reads SNEGSKA (reference sequence). CDR3 sequence (DNA): TGCAGTGCTAAGAATCGGGACAGGGGGATGAACACTGAAGCTTTCTTT. Its translation: CSAKNRDRGMNTEAFF.

The chain is built from TRBV28 and TRBJ2-7; D unclear. Trimming removed 8 bases at V and 6 bases at J, with 11 bases between. Germline CDR1 and CDR2: MDHEN and SYDVKM. The CDR3 loop spans 11 amino acids. The CDR3 loop reads CASELAGEQYF. CDR3 nucleotides: TGTGCCAGCGAGCTCGCTGGCGAGCAGTACTTC. The whole variable domain, remainder taken from reference TRBV28 and TRBJ2-7, is DVKVTQSSRYLVKRTGEKVFLECVQDMDHENMFWYRQDPGLGLRLIYFSYDVKMKEKGDIPEGYSVSREKKERFSLILESASTNQTSMYLCASELAGEQYFGPGTRLTVT.

This clonotype has just a few counts. CDR3 coding DNA: TGTGCCAGCAGTGAAGGAGTCTACACAGATACGCAGTATTTT. Translation gives CASSEGVYTDTQYF. The chain is built from TRBV6-1 and TRBJ2-3, with no clear D. The CDR3 sequence is 14 residues long. The ends were cut back, 1 base at V and 2 bases at J, with 7 bases in the middle. The germline gives CDR1 MNHNS, CDR2 SASEGT.

This clonotype occurred a few times. The V call is TRBV20-1, the J call TRBJ2-7, with D perhaps given as TRBD1 or TRBD2 (5 bases each). This CDR3 has 14 amino acids. V dropped 4 bases and J dropped 5 bases, with 18 bases sitting between them. Germline V gene lookup returns CDR1 DFQATT and CDR2 SNEGSKA (reference sequence). This chain's CDR3 is CSANPLGESDEQYF. The CDR3, as DNA: TGCAGTGCTAACCCTCTGGGGGAATCAGACGAGCAGTACTTC.

The rearrangement joins TRBV15 to TRBJ2-5, with 13 bases that match TRBD2. The CDR3 is made up of 18 amino acids. The germline V gene encodes CDR1 LNHNV and CDR2 YYDKDF (reference sequence). The V gene end was trimmed by 1 base and the J gene end by 0 bases; junction bases not matched to a gene: 5. In nucleotides, the CDR3 is TGTGCCACCAGCAGAGGAGGACTAGCGGGGGCCTACCAAGAGACCCAGTACTTC. The encoded protein is CATSRGGLAGAYQETQYF.

V is TRBV29-1 and J is TRBJ2-1; D remains unclear. Germline-derived CDR1 and CDR2 are SQVTM and ANQGSEA. V shed 7 bases and J shed 6 bases, with 13 bases lying between them. This CDR3 is built from 12 residues. CDR3 nucleotides: TGCAGCGCCACGGGCTTAGGCAATGAGCAGTTCTTC. Translated, it gives CSATGLGNEQFF.

This clonotype was picked up a small number of times. V gene TRBV5-1 combines with J gene TRBJ2-6; D is unresolved. The CDR3 sequence is 17 residues long. V lost 0 bases and J 1 base, leaving 11 bases between the germline ends. Germline CDR1 reads SGHRS; CDR2 reads YFSETQ. Written as DNA, the CDR3 is TGCGCCAGCAGCTTGGGGTCAGGCGATTCTGGGGCCAACGTCCTGACTTTC. Translation: CASSLGSGDSGANVLTF.

This clonotype was seen at least ten times. The chain joins TRBV5-1 to TRBJ2-7; TRBD2 might be the D (6 bases). The CDR3 sequence is 15 residues long. Germline V lookup: CDR1 SGHRS, CDR2 YFSETQ. Deletions cut 4 bases from V and 2 bases from J, with 16 bases between. In nucleotides, the CDR3 is TGCGCCAGCAGCCCAGTAGCGGAGCCAACCTACGAGCAGTACTTC. Its translation is CASSPVAEPTYEQYF. Complete variable domain (other parts from reference TRBV5-1 and TRBJ2-7): KAGVTQTPRYLIKTRGQQVTLSCSPISGHRSVSWYQQTPGQGLQFLFEYFSETQRNKGNFPGRFSGRQFSNSRSEMNVSTLELGDSALYLCASSPVAEPTYEQYFGPGTRLTVT.

V gene TRBV7-6 combines with J gene TRBJ2-2, with 7 bases lining up with TRBD2. This CDR3 contains 16 residues. The V and J ends lost 5 bases and 7 bases, in that order; junction bases with no gene match: 13. Germline values: CDR1 SGHVS, CDR2 FNYEAQ. The CDR3 coding sequence is TGTGCCAGCAGCCCCACTGGCGGGAGTTCGGGCGGGGAGCTGTTTTTT. This codes for CASSPTGGSSGGELFF.

On this clonotype: This sequence may be a read error, since a much larger clone differs from it by one base. The V and J genes are TRBV20-1 and TRBJ2-7; unclear D gene. The CDR3 runs to 12 residues. Germline V CDR1 and CDR2: DFQATT, SNEGSKA (reference sequence). CDR3 nucleotide sequence: TGCTGTGCTAGTTCGACGAATAACGAGCAGTACTTC. Translated: CCASSTNNEQYF.

This clonotype was found a few times. The chain combines TRBV15 with TRBJ2-7; a weak D match, TRBD1 (6 bases). V was trimmed by 1 base and J by 3 bases, leaving 19 bases between them. Germline V CDR1 and CDR2: LNHNV, YYDKDF (reference sequence). The CDR3 has 17 amino acids. The CDR3 sequence is CATSRGAGADLFYEQYF. In DNA, the CDR3 is TGTGCCACCAGCAGAGGCGCAGGGGCCGACCTCTTCTACGAGCAGTACTTC.

The gene calls are TRBV20-1 and TRBJ2-7, with TRBD1 as a possible D gene (6 bases). The CDR3 sequence is 14 residues long. Germline CDR1 reads DFQATT; CDR2 reads SNEGSKA (reference sequence). The V gene lost 0 bases and the J gene lost 3 bases, with 12 bases spanning the gap. The CDR3, as DNA: TGCAGTGCTAGAGATCCGAGCAGGGGCTACGAGCAGTACTTC. This codes for CSARDPSRGYEQYF.

This clonotype was seen a few times. The genes are TRBV28 and TRBJ1-2; TRBD1 aligns across 8 bases. The CDR3 runs 15 residues. The V and J ends lost 4 bases and 5 bases, in that order; junction bases with no gene match: 9. The germline gives CDR1 MDHEN, CDR2 SYDVKM. The CDR3 is CASSSGQGLRYGYTF. Here the CDR3 DNA reads TGTGCCAGCAGTTCCGGACAGGGTCTTAGGTATGGCTACACCTTC.

V usage is TRBV6-1 and J usage is TRBJ2-1, with 13 positions matching TRBD2. The CDR3 is 17 residues long. V was pared by 6 bases and J by 4 bases, with 9 bases of the junction left unmatched. The germline V gene encodes CDR1 MNHNS and CDR2 SASEGT. The CDR3 is CASSPGLAGFSYNEQFF. The CDR3 nucleotides are TGTGCCAGCAGCCCGGGACTAGCGGGATTTTCGTACAATGAGCAGTTCTTC.

This clonotype showed up just a few times. The chain couples TRBV6-4 to TRBJ2-3; no clear D gene. The V gene's germline CDR1 is MRHNA and CDR2 SNTAGT. The CDR3 runs to 14 residues. Trimming pared 2 bases from V and 2 bases from J, leaving 8 bases between. The CDR3: CASSDMGHTDTQYF. CDR3 bases: TGTGCCAGCAGTGACATGGGTCACACAGATACGCAGTATTTT.

The V and J genes are TRBV6-1 and TRBJ2-5; D perhaps matches TRBD1 (6 bases). This CDR3 is built from 13 residues. The V gene's germline CDR1 is MNHNS and CDR2 SASEGT. The V end lost 5 bases, the J end lost 6 bases, and 13 bases lay between the germline ends. CDR3: CASSTYRAQTQYF. The CDR3 region has the DNA TGTGCCAGCAGTACCTACAGGGCCCAGACCCAGTACTTC.

This clonotype was observed at least ten times. J is TRBJ2-7 and V is TRBV12-3 or TRBV12-4; TRBD2 matches 7 bases. CDR3 length: 13 residues. J gave up 3 bases and V 6 bases, and 5 bases lay outside the gene matches. CDR3 bases: TGTGCCAGCAGCTCGGGACTAAGCTACGAGCAGTACTTC. Residues: CASSSGLSYEQYF.

This clonotype was counted only a few times. V and J are TRBV7-9 and TRBJ2-1; 8 bases are shared with TRBD2. V shed 1 base, J shed 10 bases, and the junction held 6 bases outside the gene matches. Germline CDR1 SEHNR, CDR2 FQNEAQ (reference sequence). The CDR3 has 14 amino acids. The CDR3 spells CASSLGSTSGEQFF. CDR3 bases: TGTGCCAGCAGCTTAGGCTCTACTAGCGGCGAGCAGTTCTTC.

This clonotype was found a few times. V usage is TRBV28 and J usage is TRBJ2-3; 7 bases line up with TRBD2. The J segment lost 1 base and the V segment lost 8 bases, leaving 6 bases of the junction unmatched. This CDR3 has 14 amino acids. Germline V gene lookup returns CDR1 MDHEN and CDR2 SYDVKM. In DNA form, the CDR3 reads TGTGCCAGCCTTAGTCTAGCGGGCACAGATACGCAGTATTTT. This codes for CASLSLAGTDTQYF. The variable domain in full, with the rest retrieved from reference TRBV28 and TRBJ2-3, is DVKVTQSSRYLVKRTGEKVFLECVQDMDHENMFWYRQDPGLGLRLIYFSYDVKMKEKGDIPEGYSVSREKKERFSLILESASTNQTSMYLCASLSLAGTDTQYFGPGTRLTVL.

The rearrangement joins TRBV18 to TRBJ2-1; TRBD1 agrees at 7 bases. CDR1 and CDR2 from the germline V gene are KGHSH and LQKENI. V lost 1 base and J lost 8; bases outside the gene matches: 2. The CDR3 loop spans 13 amino acids. The CDR3 is CASSPLGTDEQFF. CDR3 nucleotides: TGTGCCAGCTCACCACTTGGGACAGATGAGCAGTTCTTC. Complete variable domain (other parts from reference TRBV18 and TRBJ2-1): NAGVMQNPRHLVRRRGQEARLRCSPMKGHSHVYWYRQLPEEGLKFMVYLQKENIIDESGMPKERFSAEFPKEGPSILRIQQVVRGDSAAYFCASSPLGTDEQFFGPGTRLTVL.

The sample holds many counts of this clonotype. Germline and junction disagree at one end, which may indicate a read error. The chain recombines TRBV4-3 with TRBJ1-1, with D possibly matching TRBD1 (5 bases). Per germline, CDR1 LGHNA and CDR2 YSLEER. The CDR3 spans 18 residues. The CDR3, as DNA: TGCGCCAGCAGCCAAGGTGTGGAGGCGGATTACAGGAGATTGTTTTTTGTCTTT. It specifies CASSQGVEADYRRLFFVF.

Only a few counts were recorded for this clonotype. The chain carries TRBV12-3 or TRBV12-4 and TRBJ2-7, with D possibly TRBD1 on 6 matching bases. V lost 5 bases to trimming and J lost 7 bases, with 15 bases between them. The CDR3 contains 13 residues. The CDR3 bases are TGTGCCAGCAGTCTCAACGACAGGTCTGAGCAGTACTTC. Translating gives CASSLNDRSEQYF.

The chain recombines TRBV4-3 with TRBJ1-6, with no clear D. Trimming removed 3 bases from V and 2 bases from J, with 8 bases in between. Germline V CDR1 and CDR2: LGHNA, YSLEER. This CDR3 comprises 15 residues. CDR3 coding DNA: TGCGCCAGCAGCCATCAATGGGCCTATAATTCACCCCTCCACTTT. This sequence encodes CASSHQWAYNSPLHF.

A few counts support this clonotype. This chain uses TRBV29-1 with TRBJ2-7, with D hard to call. The germline V gene has CDR1 SQVTM and CDR2 ANQGSEA. The CDR3 is 15 residues long. The V gene lost 4 bases and the J gene lost 0 bases, with 16 bases spanning the gap. For the CDR3, the DNA is TGCAGCGTTGTGTGGCCGAAGACCGGCTCCTACGAGCAGTACTTC. This codes for CSVVWPKTGSYEQYF.

This clonotype was observed a few times. The chain couples TRBV4-2 to TRBJ1-3; D gene unclear. V shed 1 base and J shed 4 bases, with 14 bases lying between them. This CDR3 spans 16 amino acids. Per germline, CDR1 LGHNA and CDR2 YNFKEQ. The CDR3 coding sequence is TGTGCCAGCAGCCAAGCTGTTTACGGATTCGGAAACACCATATATTTT. It encodes CASSQAVYGFGNTIYF.